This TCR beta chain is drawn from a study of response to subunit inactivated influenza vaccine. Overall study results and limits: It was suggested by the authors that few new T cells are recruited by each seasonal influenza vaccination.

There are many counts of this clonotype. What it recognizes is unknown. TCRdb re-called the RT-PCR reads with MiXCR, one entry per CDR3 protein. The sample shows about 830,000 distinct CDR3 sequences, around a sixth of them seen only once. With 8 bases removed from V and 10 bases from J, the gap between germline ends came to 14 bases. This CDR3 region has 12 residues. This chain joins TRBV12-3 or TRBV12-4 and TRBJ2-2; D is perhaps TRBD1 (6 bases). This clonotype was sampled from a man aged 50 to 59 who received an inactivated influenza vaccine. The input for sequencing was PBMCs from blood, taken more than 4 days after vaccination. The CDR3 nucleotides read TGTGCCAGCTCCACACAGGGCCAGGAGCTGTTTTTT. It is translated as CASSTQGQELFF.